Listed here is a single TCR beta chain. The data derive from a study of T cells expressing NK-cell markers. Study-wide background: Underlying the TCR beta repertoires were sorted CD3+CD56+NKG2C+, CD3+CD56+NKG2C- and CD3+CD56-NKG2C+ T cells.

TCR beta libraries carry UMIs added by 5'RACE template switching. TCRdb reprocessed the 5' RACE reads, keeping one entry per CDR3 protein, no DNA. This sample contains 550,000 to 600,000 distinct CDR3 sequences. The CDR3 is 12 amino acids. Looked up from germline, CDR1 is MDHEN and CDR2 is SYDVKM. Sample: blood T cells: a sorted CD56 or NKG2C T cell subset, CD4+ or CD8+ T cells, or bulk PBMC T cells (not recorded which). The V and J genes are TRBV28 and TRBJ2-1. This TCR derives from a man aged 18 to 29 in good health. CDR3: CASSFSVDEQFF.